The 11 T cell receptor beta chains below were found in one sample sequenced in a study of blood T cell repertoires in COVID-19. Sequencing used immunoSEQ multiplex PCR; TCRdb keeps in-frame clones, though not all of them. In the table there are under 200,000 clones, 75% to 90% of which are singletons. The sequencing input was peripheral blood. The receptors here all came from a man in his 70s with active or convalescent COVID-19.

The chain links TRBV6-5 to TRBJ1-4; D remains ambiguous. Germline lookup yields CDR1 MNHEY and CDR2 SVGAGI. Between the trimmed V and J ends, which lost 1 base and 0 bases, there was a span of 6 bases. This CDR3 spans 15 amino acids. Here the CDR3 DNA reads TGTGCCAGCAGTTACTTGGGCTCAACTAATGAAAAACTGTTTTTT. Translated, it gives CASSYLGSTNEKLFF.

The CDR3 sequence: CASSLATGSYEQYF. The CDR3 DNA sequence: TGTGCCAGCAGCTTAGCCACAGGGTCCTACGAGCAGTACTTC. The gene calls are TRBV7-2 and TRBJ2-7, with a possible D match to TRBD1 (6 bases). V was trimmed by 0 bases and J by 1 base, leaving 7 bases between them. CDR3 length: 14 amino acids. CDR1 and CDR2 from the germline V gene are SGHTA and FQGNSA.

The rearrangement uses TRBV28 and TRBJ2-3, with 11 bases lining up with TRBD2. With V trimmed by 5 bases and J by 8 bases, 15 bases remained unmatched. Germline V gives CDR1 MDHEN, CDR2 SYDVKM. The CDR3 totals 17 residues. As DNA, the CDR3 is TGTGCCAGCAGTCAAAGACTAGCGGGGATATCATTGAGTACGCAGTATTTT. This sequence encodes CASSQRLAGISLSTQYF.

The chain combines TRBV4-3 with TRBJ2-7; 12 bases are shared with TRBD1. This CDR3 has 16 residues. V was clipped by 0 bases and J by 4 bases; unmatched bases: 4. The germline CDR1 and CDR2 sequences are LGHNA and YSLEER. The CDR3 spells CASSQDGTGGLYEQYF. The DNA for the CDR3 is TGCGCCAGCAGCCAAGATGGGACAGGGGGCTTATACGAGCAGTACTTC.

The V and J genes are TRBV4-1 and TRBJ2-1; possible D gene TRBD2, 5 bases. This CDR3 has 12 residues. Germline V gene lookup returns CDR1 MGHRA and CDR2 YSYEKL. The V and J ends lost 1 base and 10 bases respectively, with 8 bases between them. The chain's CDR3 is CASSQGGGEQFF. The CDR3 DNA reads TGCGCCAGCAGCCAAGGTGGCGGGGAGCAGTTCTTC.

This clone was seen a few times. V usage is TRBV28 and J usage is TRBJ1-1, with a possible D match to TRBD1 (5 bases). CDR3 length: 14 residues. The V gene lost 5 bases and the J gene lost 5 bases, with 15 bases spanning the gap. CDR1 MDHEN and CDR2 SYDVKM come from the germline V gene. CDR3 protein: CASSRTQGWTEAFF. DNA of the CDR3: TGTGCCAGCAGTCGAACCCAGGGATGGACTGAAGCTTTCTTT. The whole variable domain, filled in from reference TRBV28 and TRBJ1-1, reads DVKVTQSSRYLVKRTGEKVFLECVQDMDHENMFWYRQDPGLGLRLIYFSYDVKMKEKGDIPEGYSVSREKKERFSLILESASTNQTSMYLCASSRTQGWTEAFFGQGTRLTVV.

V and J are TRBV2 and TRBJ1-1; no clear D. The CDR3 consists of 12 residues. V shed 7 bases and J shed 6 bases, with 12 bases lying between them. CDR1 is SNHLY and CDR2 is FYNNEI in the germline V gene. This chain's CDR3 is CASKAAGAEAFF. Written as DNA, the CDR3 is TGTGCCAGCAAGGCGGCCGGCGCTGAAGCTTTCTTT.

V is TRBV10-3 and J is TRBJ2-1; a possible D gene is TRBD1 (6 bases). V lost 2 bases to trimming and J lost 6 bases, with 11 bases between them. Germline CDR1 ENHRY, CDR2 SYGVKD. CDR3 size: 14 residues. The CDR3 DNA sequence: TGTGCCATCAGTGAGAGGCTAGGGGGCAATGAGCAGTTCTTC. It yields the protein CAISERLGGNEQFF.

This chain links TRBV19 with TRBJ2-7, with D tentatively TRBD2 (5 bases). V lost 9 bases, J lost 3 bases, and 18 bases lay in between. CDR1 is LNHDA and CDR2 is SQIVND in the germline V gene (reference sequence). This CDR3 has 14 amino acids. The DNA of the CDR3 is TGTGCCAGGCGGGTAAGCCGGCGCAGCTACGAGCAGTACTTC. This translates into CARRVSRRSYEQYF.

The chain is built from TRBV4-1 and TRBJ2-7, with a weak D call TRBD1 (6 bases). This CDR3 spans 13 amino acids. Germline lookup yields CDR1 MGHRA and CDR2 YSYEKL. Trimming stripped 2 bases from V and 7 bases from J, with 12 bases between. CDR3 sequence reads: CASSQIPGDEQYF. CDR3 nucleotide sequence: TGCGCCAGCAGCCAAATACCAGGGGATGAGCAGTACTTC.

The chain has TRBV20-1 and TRBJ2-5; TRBD1 is a possible D gene (5 bases). V lost 7 bases to trimming and J lost 5 bases, with 8 bases between them. The CDR3 has 10 residues. CDR1 and CDR2 (germline): DFQATT, SNEGSKA (reference sequence). The CDR3 reads CSGRVETQYF. CDR3 sequence (DNA): TGCAGTGGCAGGGTTGAGACCCAGTACTTC.